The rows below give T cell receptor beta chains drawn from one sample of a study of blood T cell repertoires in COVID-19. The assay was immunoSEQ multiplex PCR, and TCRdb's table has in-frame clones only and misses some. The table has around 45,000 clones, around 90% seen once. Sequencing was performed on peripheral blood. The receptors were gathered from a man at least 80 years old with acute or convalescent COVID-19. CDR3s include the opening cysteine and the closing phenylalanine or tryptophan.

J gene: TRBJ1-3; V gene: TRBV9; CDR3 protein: CASSARSGGNTIYF
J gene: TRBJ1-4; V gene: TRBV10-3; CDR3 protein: CAISVDRDEKLFF
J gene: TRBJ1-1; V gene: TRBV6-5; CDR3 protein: CASSSYLRDFNTEAFF
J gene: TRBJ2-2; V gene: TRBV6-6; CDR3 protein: CASSSPGGSVTGELFF
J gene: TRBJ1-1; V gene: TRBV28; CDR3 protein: CASSLSTGGFEAFF
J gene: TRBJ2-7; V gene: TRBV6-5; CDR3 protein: CASKRTSGGADEQYF
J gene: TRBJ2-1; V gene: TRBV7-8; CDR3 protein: CASSARGLAAYNEQFF
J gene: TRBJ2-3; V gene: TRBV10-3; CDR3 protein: CATQGLAGGFADTQYF
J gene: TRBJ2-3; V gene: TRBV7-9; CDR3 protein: CASSLGRDTQYF
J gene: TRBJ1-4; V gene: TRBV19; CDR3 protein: CASSTDRHEKLFF
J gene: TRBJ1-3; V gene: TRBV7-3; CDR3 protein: CASSLTTPRDSHSGNTIYF
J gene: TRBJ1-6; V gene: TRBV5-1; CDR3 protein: CASSQGQGNGSPLHF
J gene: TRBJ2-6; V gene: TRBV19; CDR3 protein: CASSDGGGANVLTF
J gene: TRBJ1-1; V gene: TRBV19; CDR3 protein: CASKSTGVGTEAFF
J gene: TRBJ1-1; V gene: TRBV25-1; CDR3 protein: CASSEPRGPNTEAFF
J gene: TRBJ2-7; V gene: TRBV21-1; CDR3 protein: CASSNTGARVCYEQYF
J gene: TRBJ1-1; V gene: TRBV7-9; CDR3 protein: CASSLGTGAPEAFF
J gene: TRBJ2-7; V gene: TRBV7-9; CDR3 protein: CASSLEREQVEQYF
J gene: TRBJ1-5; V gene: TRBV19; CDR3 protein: CASSIWDRKNQPQHF
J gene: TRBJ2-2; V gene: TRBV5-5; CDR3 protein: CASTTSGGINTGELFF